This T cell receptor beta chain was recorded in a study of blood T cell repertoires in COVID-19. Study at large: Specimens from acute and convalescent COVID-19 originated in the United States, Italy and Spain.

Original methodology: Using reference gene primer amplification, nucleated cell counts were estimated. Measured with immunoSEQ multiplex PCR; TCRdb has only the in-frame clones, and not every one. Clone size and V and J calls were adopted from that table, with D and trimming inferred from the DNA. This repertoire shows around 300,000 clones, approximately 88% found once; its top ten account for 5% to 6%. The CDR3 totals 13 residues. V was cut by 1 base and J by 4 bases, with 5 bases left in between. Source material: PBMCs or T cells enriched from blood (not recorded which). The gene calls are TRBV12-3 or TRBV12-4 and TRBJ1-5; D unresolved. The receptor was isolated from a young man who had recovered from COVID-19. CDR3 sequence: CASSLVQNQPQHF. CDR3 DNA: TGTGCCAGCAGTTTAGTGCAGAATCAGCCCCAGCATTTT.